The source of this T cell receptor (beta chain) is a study of T-cell reconstitution after alpha-beta-depleted transplantation in children. General study findings and limits: Certain patients had high TCRbeta diversity at day 60, and it came from recipient T cells and thymic progenitors that survived.

Points on this clonotype: Its antigen is undetermined.

The library targeted TCRbeta and was prepared with unique molecular identifiers. TCRdb re-derived calls from the PCR reads in MiXCR, one entry per CDR3 protein. Of roughly 670,000 distinct CDR3 sequences in the sample, around 13% were seen once. Germline assignment: CDR1 SGHRS and CDR2 YFSETQ. The germline V and J ends were trimmed by 4 bases and 2 bases, with 19 bases remaining between them. This CDR3 has 17 amino acids. V and J are TRBV5-1 and TRBJ2-4; D is tentatively TRBD1 or TRBD2 (5 bases each). This TCR derives from a girl aged 2-10 years with congenital amegakaryocytic thrombocytopenia, due to receive a stem cell transplant. The sequencing here drew on PBMCs, taken before TCRalphabeta/CD19-depleted stem cell transplant. CDR3 bases: TGCGCCAGCAGCGGGGACGGATATGGAAGAACCAAAAACATTCAGTACTTC. This sequence encodes CASSGDGYGRTKNIQYF.